The rows below give T cell receptor beta chains drawn from one sample of a study of human T cells and chemical hapten exposure. TCRdb reprocessed the RACE reads with MiXCR, giving one entry per CDR3 protein. The table includes about 380,000 distinct CDR3 sequences, about 6% detected once. Material: whole blood, obtained in connection with sensitization to the hapten diphenylcyclopropenone (DPC). These receptor sequences come from a woman in her late teens or twenties with alopecia areata. Some clones in this sample may be carry-over from other donors' samples. The CDR3 runs from the conserved cysteine through the conserved F or W. The D gene is left open where the match is weak. Size values are once, few and many counts, or a class for expanded clones, and some rows have none.

v_call,j_call,clone_size,d_call,cdr3_nt,cdr3_aa
TRBV2,TRBJ1-6,NA,NA,TGTGCCAGCAGTAGATTCCGGGACAATTCACCCCTCCACTTT,CASSRFRDNSPLHF
TRBV9,TRBJ2-3,few,NA,TGTGCCAGCAGCCGACAGGGTACGGGGGCCAGCACAGATACGCAGTATTTT,CASSRQGTGASTDTQYF
TRBV10-3,TRBJ1-1,few,NA,TGTGCCATCGGGGGGCAACCGCCGACTGAAGCTTTCTTT,CAIGGQPPTEAFF
TRBV7-9,TRBJ2-1,NA,NA,TGTGCCAGCAGAGACCCCGGGCAGGGATACTACAATGAGCAGTTCTTC,CASRDPGQGYYNEQFF
TRBV6-2/TRBV6-3,TRBJ1-1,many,NA,TGTGCCAGCAGTCCCCGACCGACAGGAATGAACACTGAAGCTTTCTTT,CASSPRPTGMNTEAFF
TRBV27,TRBJ2-2,many,TRBD1,TGTGCCAGCAGTCTAAGGGACAGGTTGAACACCGGGGAGCTGTTTTTT,CASSLRDRLNTGELFF
TRBV7-3,TRBJ2-5,few,TRBD2,TGTGCCAGCAGCTGGACTAGCGGACAGACCCAGTACTTC,CASSWTSGQTQYF
TRBV7-3,TRBJ2-3,many,NA,TGTGCCAGCAGCCCAGGGTCGGGTACGCAGTATTTT,CASSPGSGTQYF
TRBV13,TRBJ2-3,NA,TRBD2,TGTGCCAGCAGCTTAGGCCTTAGCGGGGGCCCAGATACGCAGTATTTT,CASSLGLSGGPDTQYF
TRBV12-3/TRBV12-4,TRBJ1-1,few,TRBD1,TGTGCCAGCAGTGACGACAGGGCCACTGAAGCTTTCTTT,CASSDDRATEAFF
TRBV5-1,TRBJ2-7,NA,NA,TGCGCCAGCAGCTTGGAAAGGGATCAGGACAGACGGAAGCAGTACTTC,CASSLERDQDRRKQYF
TRBV6-5,TRBJ1-4,many,NA,TGTGCCAGCGGGCCAAGCAATGAGGGGGAAAAACTGTTTTTT,CASGPSNEGEKLFF
TRBV7-2,TRBJ1-1,NA,TRBD1,TGTGCCAGCAGCTTAATAGGGGGCGATTACACTGAAGCTTTCTTT,CASSLIGGDYTEAFF
TRBV20-1,TRBJ2-3,NA,TRBD2,TGCAGTGCTAGAGATGGGGGGGGAGATACGCAGTATTTT,CSARDGGGDTQYF
TRBV7-9,TRBJ1-6,many,TRBD1,TGTGCCAGCAGCCCACTAGGACAGGGGAAGGATTCACCCCTCCACTTT,CASSPLGQGKDSPLHF
TRBV13,TRBJ2-1,NA,TRBD2,TGTGCCAGCAGCTTAGGCCCTAGCGGGGGGGCCAATGAGCAGTTCTTC,CASSLGPSGGANEQFF
TRBV28,TRBJ1-3,few,NA,TGTGCCAGCAGTTACCTTCAAAGGGTCTTAGAACCCTCTGGAAACACCATATATTTT,CASSYLQRVLEPSGNTIYF
TRBV20-1,TRBJ1-1,many,NA,TGCAGTGCTATCCTACCGGGGGGTGAGGCTTTCTTT,CSAILPGGEAFF
TRBV7-8,TRBJ2-3,many,TRBD2,TGTGCCAGCAGCTTAGCGCTGACTAGCGGGGGGCCCCAAGGTACGCAGTATTTT,CASSLALTSGGPQGTQYF
TRBV28,TRBJ2-3,many,TRBD2,TGTGCCAGCAGTTCAACGGGACTAGCGGGGGGGAGGAGCACAGATACGCAGTATTTT,CASSSTGLAGGRSTDTQYF
TRBV7-2,TRBJ1-2,many,NA,TGTGCCAGCAGCTTAGTTAGTAGTTCTAACTATGGCTACACCTTC,CASSLVSSSNYGYTF
TRBV2,TRBJ1-4,few,NA,TGTGCCAGCAGTGAAATCGCGTCTGCGAATGAAAAACTGTTTTTT,CASSEIASANEKLFF
TRBV7-3,TRBJ2-1,few,TRBD2,TGTGCCAGCAGCACGGGACTAGCGACTGAGCAGTTCTTC,CASSTGLATEQFF
TRBV7-2,TRBJ1-4,many,NA,TGTGCCAGCAGTCGCGACAGGGAAAAACTGTTTTTT,CASSRDREKLFF
TRBV5-1,TRBJ2-3,many,NA,TGCGCCAGCAGCCAGGGACCGCCGCCAGAAGATACGCAGTATTTT,CASSQGPPPEDTQYF
TRBV5-6,TRBJ2-3,few,TRBD2,TGTGCCAGCAGCTTGGAGTTGGCTAGCGGGGGGGCCAGTGCAGATACGCAGTATTTT,CASSLELASGGASADTQYF
TRBV7-9,TRBJ1-5,few,TRBD1,TGTGCCAGCAGCTTAGATCAGGACAGGGCTCAGCCCCAGCATTTT,CASSLDQDRAQPQHF
TRBV20-1,TRBJ2-7,many,NA,TGCAGTGCTAGAGCGTACGGGACGGGTCCCTACGAGCAGTACTTC,CSARAYGTGPYEQYF
TRBV13,TRBJ2-1,few,TRBD2,TGTGCCAGCAGCTCCTTCGGGACTAGCGTCTACAATGAGCAGTTCTTC,CASSSFGTSVYNEQFF
TRBV6-6,TRBJ1-2,many,NA,TGTGCCAGCAGTCCCAGTGGGAACTATGGCTACACCTTC,CASSPSGNYGYTF
TRBV4-2,TRBJ1-4,many,NA,TGTGCCAGCAGCCAAGATTGGAGAACCTGGAATGAAAAACTGTTTTTT,CASSQDWRTWNEKLFF
TRBV4-2,TRBJ1-6,few,NA,TGTGCCAGCAGCCACCTACAGTTATCTTCACCCCTCCACTTT,CASSHLQLSSPLHF
TRBV7-2,TRBJ2-1,many,TRBD2,TGTGCCAGCAGCTGGGACGGGACTAGCGGGCCGTTCTTC,CASSWDGTSGPFF
TRBV5-1,TRBJ2-3,few,NA,TGCGCCAGCCGGCTTTCAGGGTCGTTGGATACGCAGTATTTT,CASRLSGSLDTQYF
TRBV5-4,TRBJ2-7,few,NA,TGTGCCAGCAGCTTGTTGTCCAGCTCCTACGAGCAGTACTTC,CASSLLSSSYEQYF
TRBV29-1,TRBJ1-1,many,NA,TGCAGCGTTGCTAAAGTAATAAAGGGTACTGAAGCTTTCTTT,CSVAKVIKGTEAFF
TRBV6-6,TRBJ2-5,once,NA,TGTGCCAGCATATCCTTCGAGGGGGGGAGTGAGACCCAGTACTTC,CASISFEGGSETQYF
TRBV15,TRBJ2-1,NA,NA,TGTGCCACCAGCAGAGATATCCTAGGAGGTGAGCAGTTCTTC,CATSRDILGGEQFF
TRBV27,TRBJ1-1,many,NA,TGTGCCAGCAGTTTAGTAGGGCCGAACACTGAAGCTTTCTTT,CASSLVGPNTEAFF
TRBV4-1,TRBJ2-5,few,NA,TGCGCCAGCAGCCACAGGAGGGTGAAATCTCTCCAAGAGACCCAGTACTTC,CASSHRRVKSLQETQYF
TRBV4-2,TRBJ2-7,few,NA,TGTGCCAGCAGCCAAGATGGGGGCCAGGCCTACGAGCAGTACTTC,CASSQDGGQAYEQYF
TRBV20-1,TRBJ2-7,many,NA,TGCAGTGTTACAACAGGGCAAACCTACGAGCAGTACTTC,CSVTTGQTYEQYF
TRBV12-3/TRBV12-4,TRBJ1-2,NA,NA,TGTGCCAGCAGTTTGCAGGTGGAGGGCTACACCTTC,CASSLQVEGYTF